Below, 8 T cell receptor beta chains from the same sample are listed, as sequenced in a study of T cell clonotyping in hematopoietic cell transplantation. Generated by immunoSEQ multiplex PCR, the TCRdb table keeps only in-frame clones and is missing some. The data contain about 6,000 clones, around 82% of them seen just once; the ten biggest clones take up approximately 40%. The sample in question was peripheral blood mononuclear cells, obtained 180 days after allogeneic stem cell transplant. Every receptor here comes from a male patient aged 65-79 years who had an allogeneic stem cell transplant from an unrelated donor, so T cells may come from the graft donor. Some clones in this sample may be carry-over from other donors' samples.

CDR3 DNA sequence: TGTGCCAGCTCGCGGGACGGGGGTAGCAATCAGCCCCAGCATTTT. The encoded protein is CASSRDGGSNQPQHF. This chain uses TRBV4-2 with TRBJ1-5; possibly TRBD1 for D (5 bases). V lost 8 bases to trimming and J lost 0 bases, with 14 bases between them. Germline CDR1 is LGHNA and CDR2 is YNFKEQ. CDR3 size: 15 residues.

The V gene is TRBV19, the J gene TRBJ2-1; D unclear. CDR1 LNHDA and CDR2 SQIVND come from the germline V gene (reference sequence). The CDR3 consists of 15 residues. V was clipped by 1 base and J by 2 bases, with 9 bases between them. DNA for the CDR3: TGTGCCAGTAGTATAGGTTCCCCCGCCTACAATGAGCAGTTCTTC. Translation gives CASSIGSPAYNEQFF.

V usage is TRBV14 and J usage is TRBJ1-3, with D hard to call. V was pared by 1 base and J by 0 bases, with 10 bases between. CDR3 size: 16 residues. Looked up from germline, CDR1 is SGHDN and CDR2 is FVKESK. CDR3 nucleotides: TGTGCCAGCAGCCAAGGGAGAAGAGCCTCTGGAAACACCATATATTTT. Its translation is CASSQGRRASGNTIYF.

In its sample, this clone ranks as medium-sized. The chain employs TRBV10-3 and TRBJ2-2; 7 bases align to TRBD1. The CDR3 loop spans 15 amino acids. CDR1 is ENHRY and CDR2 is SYGVKD in the germline V gene. The V and J ends lost 6 bases and 0 bases, in that order; junction bases with no gene match: 4. CDR3 loop: CAISQTGSNTGELFF. For the CDR3, the DNA is TGTGCCATCAGCCAGACAGGGTCGAACACCGGGGAGCTGTTTTTT.

In this sample, this clone turned up once. V usage is TRBV15 and J usage is TRBJ1-4; 9 nucleotides match TRBD1. Unmatched junction bases numbered 8, after V lost 4 bases and J lost 8 bases. The V gene's germline CDR1 is LNHNV and CDR2 YYDKDF (reference sequence). The CDR3 has 15 residues. This CDR3 is CATSIPTGGGEKLFF. DNA of the CDR3: TGTGCCACCAGCATACCGACAGGGGGAGGGGAAAAACTGTTTTTT.

The J gene is TRBJ2-7, the V gene TRBV28; TRBD1 might be the D (5 bases). The CDR3 totals 14 residues. Germline values: CDR1 MDHEN, CDR2 SYDVKM. The V end was cut by 6 bases, the J end by 6 bases, with 18 bases between. The CDR3 sequence: CASSYFHRQGEQYF. CDR3 nucleotides: TGTGCCAGCAGCTACTTCCACAGGCAAGGCGAGCAGTACTTC.

V usage is TRBV15 and J usage is TRBJ1-4; D is uncertain. Trimming took 1 base from V and 3 from J, leaving 9 bases between them. Germline V CDR1 and CDR2: LNHNV, YYDKDF (reference sequence). The CDR3 totals 15 residues. DNA for the CDR3: TGTGCCACCAGCAGAGGAGGTGGGGCTAATGAAAAACTGTTTTTT. It is translated as CATSRGGGANEKLFF.

V gene TRBV5-1 combines with J gene TRBJ2-5, with 11 positions matching TRBD1. Per germline, CDR1 SGHRS and CDR2 YFSETQ. V was pared by 5 bases and J by 6 bases, with 6 bases of the junction left unmatched. The CDR3 contains 14 residues. The CDR3 sequence: CASRKGQGGQTQYF. The DNA for the CDR3 is TGCGCCAGCAGGAAGGGACAGGGGGGACAGACCCAGTACTTC.